Below are 14 T cell receptor beta chains sequenced from a single sample in a study of OX40 agonist ivuxolimab in advanced cancers. Libraries were prepared by immunoSEQ multiplex PCR; TCRdb keeps only in-frame clonotypes and omits some of them. The table has about 95,000 clones, about 85% seen once. Specimen: CD4+ or CD8+ T cells sorted from blood, collected in a trial of the OX40 agonist ivuxolimab. The receptors originated from an adult with an advanced solid tumor such as melanoma, head and neck, liver or kidney cancer.

This chain joins TRBV7-9 and TRBJ1-3; no reliable D call. Germline V gene lookup returns CDR1 SEHNR and CDR2 FQNEAQ (reference sequence). Trimming removed 5 bases at V and 0 bases at J, with 8 bases between. There are 14 residues in the CDR3. The CDR3 loop reads CASSLQISGNTIYF. The DNA of the CDR3 is TGTGCCAGCAGCCTTCAGATCTCTGGAAACACCATATATTTT. Supplemented by reference TRBV7-9 and TRBJ1-3, the full variable domain reads DTGVSQNPRHKITKRGQNVTFRCDPISEHNRLYWYRQTLGQGPEFLTYFQNEAQLEKSRLLSDRFSAERPKGSFSTLEIQRTEQGDSAMYLCASSLQISGNTIYFGEGSWLTVV.

This chain links TRBV28 with TRBJ2-7, with D maybe TRBD2 (5 bases). V was shortened by 7 bases and J by 0 bases, with 10 bases between the two germline ends. CDR3 length equals 13 residues. CDR1 MDHEN and CDR2 SYDVKM come from the germline V gene. CDR3 amino acids: CASKRELSYEQYF. The CDR3 DNA reads TGTGCCAGCAAAAGGGAGCTCTCCTACGAGCAGTACTTC.

The chain recombines TRBV9 with TRBJ1-1, with a weak D call TRBD1 (5 bases). The CDR3 totals 14 residues. Germline CDR1 SGDLS, CDR2 YYNGEE. Trimming left V 3 bases short and J 1 base short, with 10 bases between. CDR3 bases: TGTGCCAGCAGCGCTACTCAGGGGAACACTGAAGCTTTCTTT. This encodes CASSATQGNTEAFF.

The V gene is TRBV28, the J gene TRBJ2-7, with D possibly being TRBD1 (5 bases). The V gene lost 3 bases and the J gene lost 6 bases, with 15 bases spanning the gap. The CDR3 totals 14 residues. From germline, CDR1 is MDHEN and CDR2 SYDVKM. The DNA of the CDR3 is TGTGCCAGCAGTTTGGTAAGGGGTACGGGCGAGCAGTACTTC. Translation gives CASSLVRGTGEQYF. Full variable domain (outside the CDR3, taken from reference TRBV28 and TRBJ2-7): DVKVTQSSRYLVKRTGEKVFLECVQDMDHENMFWYRQDPGLGLRLIYFSYDVKMKEKGDIPEGYSVSREKKERFSLILESASTNQTSMYLCASSLVRGTGEQYFGPGTRLTVT.

The chain recombines TRBV5-4 with TRBJ2-7; 7 nucleotides agree with TRBD1. Germline CDR1 is SGHNT and CDR2 is YYREEE (reference sequence). This CDR3 comprises 15 residues. J was trimmed by 2 bases and V by 4 bases; bases with no gene match: 9. CDR3 coding DNA: TGTGCCAGCAGCCCAGGGGGAGCGTCAACCTACGAGCAGTACTTC. Translation gives CASSPGGASTYEQYF.

The chain is built from TRBV27 and TRBJ2-3; the match to TRBD2 covers 8 bases. CDR1 is MNHEY, CDR2 SMNVEV, per germline (reference sequence). V was pared by 7 bases and J by 4 bases, with 19 bases of the junction left unmatched. The CDR3 has 18 residues. The CDR3: CASTYAALSGTRSDTQYF. The CDR3 coding sequence is TGTGCCAGCACGTACGCCGCGTTATCCGGGACTAGGTCAGATACGCAGTATTTT.

The CDR3 DNA sequence: TGTGCCAGCAGCGGGACAGGGGTAAACACCATATATTTT. This sequence encodes CASSGTGVNTIYF. The chain couples TRBV6-1 to TRBJ1-3, with TRBD1 identical over 10 bases. Germline-derived CDR1 and CDR2 are MNHNS and SASEGT. The CDR3 extends over 13 amino acids. The J segment lost 6 bases and the V segment lost 6 bases, leaving 2 bases of the junction unmatched.

The V and J genes are TRBV6-5 and TRBJ2-1, with a possible D match to TRBD2 (6 bases). This CDR3 has 16 amino acids. The V end was cut by 0 bases, the J end by 0 bases, with 9 bases between. Germline CDR1 is MNHEY and CDR2 is SVGAGI. The CDR3 reads CASSYSGGYSYNEQFF. CDR3 bases: TGTGCCAGCAGTTACTCTGGGGGGTACTCCTACAATGAGCAGTTCTTC.

The chain links TRBV6-5 to TRBJ2-7; D tentatively reads TRBD1 or TRBD2 (6 bases each). V was cut by 11 bases and J by 6 bases, with 14 bases left in between. The germline CDR1 and CDR2 sequences are MNHEY and SVGAGI. The CDR3 is 11 residues long. CDR3 bases: TGTGCCTCAGTCGGGGGCGGCGAGCAGTACTTC. This translates into CASVGGGEQYF.

The chain carries TRBV2 and TRBJ2-3; D unclear. The V gene lost 5 bases and the J gene lost 0 bases, with 6 bases spanning the gap. Germline V lookup: CDR1 SNHLY, CDR2 FYNNEI. CDR3 length: 13 amino acids. The CDR3 DNA is TGTGCCAGCAGTTTGCGGAGCACAGATACGCAGTATTTT. Its protein is CASSLRSTDTQYF.

J is TRBJ2-4 and V is TRBV5-6; D ambiguous. Germline V lookup: CDR1 SGHDT, CDR2 YYEEEE. CDR3 size: 13 residues. Deletions cut 3 bases from V and 2 bases from J, with 6 bases between. The CDR3 is CASSSPPKNIQYF. CDR3 nucleotides: TGTGCCAGCAGCTCACCACCCAAAAACATTCAGTACTTC.

V gene TRBV5-4 combines with J gene TRBJ1-1; TRBD1 might be the D (6 bases). Per germline, CDR1 SGHNT and CDR2 YYREEE (reference sequence). Trimming stripped 9 bases from V and 1 base from J, with 19 bases between. The CDR3 runs 15 residues. This CDR3 is CATLGGARGNTEAFF. CDR3 DNA: TGTGCCACCTTAGGGGGGGCTAGGGGGAACACTGAAGCTTTCTTT.

The chain uses TRBV5-4 and TRBJ2-2, with 8 nucleotides matching TRBD2. The CDR3 has 15 amino acids. CDR1 is SGHNT, CDR2 YYREEE, per germline (reference sequence). The J segment lost 5 bases and the V segment lost 4 bases, leaving 7 bases of the junction unmatched. The CDR3 loop is CASSHIAGQTGELFF. In DNA, the CDR3 is TGTGCCAGCAGCCATATAGCGGGACAAACCGGGGAGCTGTTTTTT.

The chain couples TRBV5-1 to TRBJ2-7; D is undetermined. The CDR3 length is 13 residues. The V gene lost 2 bases and the J gene lost 2 bases, with 8 bases spanning the gap. Looked up from germline, CDR1 is SGHRS and CDR2 is YFSETQ. CDR3 sequence: CASSFSRAYEQYF. As DNA, the CDR3 is TGCGCCAGCAGCTTCTCTAGGGCCTACGAGCAGTACTTC.